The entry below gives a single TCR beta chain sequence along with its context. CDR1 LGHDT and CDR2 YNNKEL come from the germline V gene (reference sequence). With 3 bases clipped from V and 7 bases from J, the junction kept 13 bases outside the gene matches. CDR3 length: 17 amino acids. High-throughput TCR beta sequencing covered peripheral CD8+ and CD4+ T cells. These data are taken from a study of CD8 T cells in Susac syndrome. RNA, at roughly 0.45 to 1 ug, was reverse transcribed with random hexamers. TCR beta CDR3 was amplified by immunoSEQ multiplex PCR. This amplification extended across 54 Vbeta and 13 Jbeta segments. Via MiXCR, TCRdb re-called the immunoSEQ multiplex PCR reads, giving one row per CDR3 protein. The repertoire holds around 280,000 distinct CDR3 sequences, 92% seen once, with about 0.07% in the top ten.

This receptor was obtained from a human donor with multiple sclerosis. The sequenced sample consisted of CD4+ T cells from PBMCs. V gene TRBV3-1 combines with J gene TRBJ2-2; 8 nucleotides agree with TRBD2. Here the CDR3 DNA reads TGTGCCAGCAGCCATCAGCTCCCCACCGGGAGGGTCGGGGAGCTGTTTTTT. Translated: CASSHQLPTGRVGELFF. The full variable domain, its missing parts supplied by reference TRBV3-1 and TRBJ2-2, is DTAVSQTPKYLVTQMGNDKSIKCEQNLGHDTMYWYKQDSKKFLKIMFSYNNKELIINETVPNRFSPKSPDKAHLNLHINSLELGDSAVYFCASSHQLPTGRVGELFFGEGSRLTVL.